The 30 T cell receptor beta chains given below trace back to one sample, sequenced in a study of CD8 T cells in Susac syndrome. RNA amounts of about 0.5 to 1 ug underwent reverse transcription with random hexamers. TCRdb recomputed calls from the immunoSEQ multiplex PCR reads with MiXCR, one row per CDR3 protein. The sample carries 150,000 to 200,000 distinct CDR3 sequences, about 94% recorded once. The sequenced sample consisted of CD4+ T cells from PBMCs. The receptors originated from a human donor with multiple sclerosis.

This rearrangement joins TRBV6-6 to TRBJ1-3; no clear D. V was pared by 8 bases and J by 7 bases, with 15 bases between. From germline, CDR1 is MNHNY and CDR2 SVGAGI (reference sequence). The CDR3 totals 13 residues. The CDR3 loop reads CASLDGSRNTIYF. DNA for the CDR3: TGTGCCAGCCTGGACGGATCGCGGAACACCATATATTTT.

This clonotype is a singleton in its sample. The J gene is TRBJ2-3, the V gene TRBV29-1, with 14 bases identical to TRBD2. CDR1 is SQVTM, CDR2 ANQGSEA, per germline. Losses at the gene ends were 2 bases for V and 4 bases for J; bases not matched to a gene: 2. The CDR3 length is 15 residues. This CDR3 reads CSVERLAGGADTQYF. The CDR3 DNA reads TGCAGCGTTGAACGACTAGCGGGAGGGGCAGATACGCAGTATTTT.

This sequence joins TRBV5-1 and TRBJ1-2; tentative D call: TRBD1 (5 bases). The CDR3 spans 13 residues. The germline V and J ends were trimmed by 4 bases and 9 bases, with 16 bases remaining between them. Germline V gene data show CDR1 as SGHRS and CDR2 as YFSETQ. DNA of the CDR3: TGCGCCAGCAGCCCGGACACCGTGGGGAGCTACACCTTC. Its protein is CASSPDTVGSYTF.

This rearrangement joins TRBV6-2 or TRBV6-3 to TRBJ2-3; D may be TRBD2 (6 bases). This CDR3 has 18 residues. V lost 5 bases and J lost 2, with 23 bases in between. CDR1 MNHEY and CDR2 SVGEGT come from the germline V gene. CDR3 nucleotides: TGTGCCAGCAGTAACCTCCGGGACTCCCCTATTTTCACAGATACGCAGTATTTT. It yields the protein CASSNLRDSPIFTDTQYF.

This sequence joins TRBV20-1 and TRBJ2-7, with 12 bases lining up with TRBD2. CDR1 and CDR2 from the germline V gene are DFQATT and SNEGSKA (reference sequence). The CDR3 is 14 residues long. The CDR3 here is CSAPRTSGTYEQYF. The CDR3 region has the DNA TGCAGCGCGCCCCGGACTAGCGGGACGTACGAGCAGTACTTC.

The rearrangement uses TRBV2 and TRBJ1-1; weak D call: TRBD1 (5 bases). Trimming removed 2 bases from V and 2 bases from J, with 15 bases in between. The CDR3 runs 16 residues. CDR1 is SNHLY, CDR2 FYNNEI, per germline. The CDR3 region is CASSEMGQRENTEAFF. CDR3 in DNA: TGTGCCAGCAGTGAAATGGGGCAGAGAGAAAACACTGAAGCTTTCTTT.

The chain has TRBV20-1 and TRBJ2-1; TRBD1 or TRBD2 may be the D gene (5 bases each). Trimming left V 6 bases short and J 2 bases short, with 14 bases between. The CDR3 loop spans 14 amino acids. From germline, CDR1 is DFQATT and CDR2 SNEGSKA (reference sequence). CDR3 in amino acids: CSAPGSRAYNEQFF. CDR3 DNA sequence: TGCAGTGCCCCAGGGTCGAGGGCCTACAATGAGCAGTTCTTC.

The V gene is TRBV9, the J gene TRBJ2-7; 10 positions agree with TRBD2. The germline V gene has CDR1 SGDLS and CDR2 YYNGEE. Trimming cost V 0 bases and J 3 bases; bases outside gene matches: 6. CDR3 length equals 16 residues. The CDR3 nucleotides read TGTGCCAGCAGCGTAGAGGCTAGCGGGAGAGTCTACGAGCAGTACTTC. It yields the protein CASSVEASGRVYEQYF.

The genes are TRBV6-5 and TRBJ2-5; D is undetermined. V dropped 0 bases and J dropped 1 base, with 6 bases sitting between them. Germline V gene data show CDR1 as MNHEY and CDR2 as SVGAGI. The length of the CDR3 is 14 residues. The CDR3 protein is CASSYSQIQETQYF. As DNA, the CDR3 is TGTGCCAGCAGTTACTCACAGATCCAAGAGACCCAGTACTTC.

The CDR3 loop is CASSQDTWGTDGYTF. As DNA, the CDR3 is TGTGCCAGCAGCCAAGATACTTGGGGGACGGATGGCTACACCTTC. The rearrangement joins TRBV14 to TRBJ1-2, with a weak D call TRBD1 (5 bases). Trimming took off 0 bases at V and 6 bases at J, with 14 bases between the two ends. CDR3 length: 15 residues. Germline assignment: CDR1 SGHDN and CDR2 FVKESK.

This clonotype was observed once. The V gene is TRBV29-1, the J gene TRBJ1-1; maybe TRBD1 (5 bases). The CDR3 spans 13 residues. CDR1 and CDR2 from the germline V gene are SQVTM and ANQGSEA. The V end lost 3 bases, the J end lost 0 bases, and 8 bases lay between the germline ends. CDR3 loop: CSVDRQMNTEAFF. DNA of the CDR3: TGCAGCGTTGACAGACAGATGAACACTGAAGCTTTCTTT.

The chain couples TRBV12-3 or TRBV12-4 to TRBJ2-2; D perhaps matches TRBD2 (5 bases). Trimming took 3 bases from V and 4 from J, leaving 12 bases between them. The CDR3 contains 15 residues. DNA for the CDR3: TGTGCCAGCAGTTTTGCGGACTTTGTCACCGGGGAGCTGTTTTTT. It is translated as CASSFADFVTGELFF.

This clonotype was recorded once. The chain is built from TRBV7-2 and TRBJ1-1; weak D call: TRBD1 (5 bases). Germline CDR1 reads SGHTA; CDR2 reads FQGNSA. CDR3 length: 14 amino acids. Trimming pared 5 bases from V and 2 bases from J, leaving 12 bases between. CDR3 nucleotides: TGTGCCAGCAGCCCGATGACAGACAACACTGAAGCTTTCTTT. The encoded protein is CASSPMTDNTEAFF.

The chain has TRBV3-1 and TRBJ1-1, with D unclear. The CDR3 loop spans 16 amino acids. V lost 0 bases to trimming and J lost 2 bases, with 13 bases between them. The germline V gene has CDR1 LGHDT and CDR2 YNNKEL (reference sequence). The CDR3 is CASSQDQMRQNTEAFF. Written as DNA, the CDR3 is TGTGCCAGCAGCCAAGATCAAATGAGACAAAACACTGAAGCTTTCTTT.

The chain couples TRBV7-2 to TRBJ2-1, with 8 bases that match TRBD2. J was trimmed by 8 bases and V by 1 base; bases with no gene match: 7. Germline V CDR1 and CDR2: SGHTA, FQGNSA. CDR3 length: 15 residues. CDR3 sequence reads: CASSLVAGMRDEQFF. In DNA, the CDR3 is TGTGCCAGCAGCTTAGTAGCGGGGATGAGGGATGAGCAGTTCTTC.

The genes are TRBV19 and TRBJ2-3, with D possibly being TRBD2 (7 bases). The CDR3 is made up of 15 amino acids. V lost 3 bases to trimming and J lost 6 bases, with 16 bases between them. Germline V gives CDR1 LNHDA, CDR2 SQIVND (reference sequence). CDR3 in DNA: TGTGCCAGTAGTATCCCTTCCGGGGGGCTGGATACGCAGTATTTT. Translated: CASSIPSGGLDTQYF.

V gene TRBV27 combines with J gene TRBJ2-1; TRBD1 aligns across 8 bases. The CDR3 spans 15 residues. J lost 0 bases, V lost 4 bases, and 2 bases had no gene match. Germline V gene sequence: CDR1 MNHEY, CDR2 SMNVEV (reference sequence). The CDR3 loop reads CASSSGQASYNEQFF. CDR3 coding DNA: TGTGCCAGCAGTTCGGGACAGGCCTCCTACAATGAGCAGTTCTTC.

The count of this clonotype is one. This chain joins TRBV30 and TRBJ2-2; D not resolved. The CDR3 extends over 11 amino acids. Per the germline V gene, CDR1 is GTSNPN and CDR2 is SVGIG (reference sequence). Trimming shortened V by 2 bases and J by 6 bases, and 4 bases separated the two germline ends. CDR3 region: CAWSIPGELFF. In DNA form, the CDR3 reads TGTGCCTGGAGTATCCCCGGGGAGCTGTTTTTT.

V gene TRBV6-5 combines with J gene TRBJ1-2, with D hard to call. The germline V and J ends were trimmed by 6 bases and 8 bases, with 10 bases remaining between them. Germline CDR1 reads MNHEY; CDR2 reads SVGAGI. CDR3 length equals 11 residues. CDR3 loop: CASRRLGGYTF. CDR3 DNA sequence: TGTGCCAGCAGAAGACTAGGAGGCTACACCTTC.

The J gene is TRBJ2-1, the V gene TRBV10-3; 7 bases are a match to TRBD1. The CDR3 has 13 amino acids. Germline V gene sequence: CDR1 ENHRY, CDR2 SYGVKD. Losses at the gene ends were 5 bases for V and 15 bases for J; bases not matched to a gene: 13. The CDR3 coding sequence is TGTGCCATCAGTTCCCGGAGAGGGGGCTTGGGGTTCTTC. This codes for CAISSRRGGLGFF.

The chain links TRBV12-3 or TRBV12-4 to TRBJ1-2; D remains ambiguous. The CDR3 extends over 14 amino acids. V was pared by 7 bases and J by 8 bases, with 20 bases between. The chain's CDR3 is CASTFGPPLRGYTF. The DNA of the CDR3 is TGTGCCAGCACCTTCGGGCCCCCCTTGCGAGGCTACACCTTC.

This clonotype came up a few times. The CDR3 DNA sequence: TGCGCCAGCAGCTTGGCACCCGATATAGCCAAAAACATTCAGTACTTC. This encodes CASSLAPDIAKNIQYF. The V gene is TRBV5-1, the J gene TRBJ2-4; no reliable D call. There are 16 residues in the CDR3. Germline lookup yields CDR1 SGHRS and CDR2 YFSETQ. Trimming left V 0 bases short and J 0 bases short, with 10 bases between.

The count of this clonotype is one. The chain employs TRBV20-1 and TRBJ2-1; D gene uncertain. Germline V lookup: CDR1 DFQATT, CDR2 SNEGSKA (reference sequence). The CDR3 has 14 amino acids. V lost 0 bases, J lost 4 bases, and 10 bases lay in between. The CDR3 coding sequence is TGCAGTGCTAGAGACCCTGGCGGATACAATGAGCAGTTCTTC. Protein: CSARDPGGYNEQFF.

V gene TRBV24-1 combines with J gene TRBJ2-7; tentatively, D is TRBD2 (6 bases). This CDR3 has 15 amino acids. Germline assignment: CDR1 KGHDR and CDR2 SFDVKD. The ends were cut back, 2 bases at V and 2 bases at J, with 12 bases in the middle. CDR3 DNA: TGTGCCACCAGTGATTCCGGGACTGCAACCTACGAGCAGTACTTC. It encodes CATSDSGTATYEQYF.

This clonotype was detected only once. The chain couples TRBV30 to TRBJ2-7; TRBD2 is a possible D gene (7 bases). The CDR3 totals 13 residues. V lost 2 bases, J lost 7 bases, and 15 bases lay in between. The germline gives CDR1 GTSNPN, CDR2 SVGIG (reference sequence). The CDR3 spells CAWSQQGRGEQYF. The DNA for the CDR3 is TGTGCCTGGAGTCAGCAGGGGAGGGGAGAGCAGTACTTC.

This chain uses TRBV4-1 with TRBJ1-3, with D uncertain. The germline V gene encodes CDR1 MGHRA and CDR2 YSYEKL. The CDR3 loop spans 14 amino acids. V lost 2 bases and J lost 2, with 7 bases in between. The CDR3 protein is CASSQRTPGNTIYF. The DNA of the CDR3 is TGCGCCAGCAGCCAACGGACTCCTGGAAACACCATATATTTT.

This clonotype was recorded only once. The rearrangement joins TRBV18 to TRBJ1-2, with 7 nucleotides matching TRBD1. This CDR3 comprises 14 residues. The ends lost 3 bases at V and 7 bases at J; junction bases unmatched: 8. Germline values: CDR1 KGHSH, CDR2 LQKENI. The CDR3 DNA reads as TGTGCCAGCTCACCGGGACAGCCACTCACTGGCTACACCTTC. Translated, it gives CASSPGQPLTGYTF.

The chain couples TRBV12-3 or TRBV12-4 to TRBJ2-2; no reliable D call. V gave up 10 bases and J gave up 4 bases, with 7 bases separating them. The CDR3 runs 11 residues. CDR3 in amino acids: CATRATGELFF. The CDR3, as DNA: TGTGCCACCCGGGCCACCGGGGAGCTGTTTTTT.

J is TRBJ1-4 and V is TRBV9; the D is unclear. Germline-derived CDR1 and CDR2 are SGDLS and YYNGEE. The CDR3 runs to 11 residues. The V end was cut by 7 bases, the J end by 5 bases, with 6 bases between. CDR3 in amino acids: CASGENEKLFF. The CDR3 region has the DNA TGTGCCAGCGGCGAAAATGAAAAACTGTTTTTT.

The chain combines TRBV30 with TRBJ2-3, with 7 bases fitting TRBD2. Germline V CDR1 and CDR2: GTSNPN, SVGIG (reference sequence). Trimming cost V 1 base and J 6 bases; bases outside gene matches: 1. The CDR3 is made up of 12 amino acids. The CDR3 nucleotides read TGTGCCTGGAGTGGCGGGGGTGATACGCAGTATTTT. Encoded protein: CAWSGGGDTQYF.